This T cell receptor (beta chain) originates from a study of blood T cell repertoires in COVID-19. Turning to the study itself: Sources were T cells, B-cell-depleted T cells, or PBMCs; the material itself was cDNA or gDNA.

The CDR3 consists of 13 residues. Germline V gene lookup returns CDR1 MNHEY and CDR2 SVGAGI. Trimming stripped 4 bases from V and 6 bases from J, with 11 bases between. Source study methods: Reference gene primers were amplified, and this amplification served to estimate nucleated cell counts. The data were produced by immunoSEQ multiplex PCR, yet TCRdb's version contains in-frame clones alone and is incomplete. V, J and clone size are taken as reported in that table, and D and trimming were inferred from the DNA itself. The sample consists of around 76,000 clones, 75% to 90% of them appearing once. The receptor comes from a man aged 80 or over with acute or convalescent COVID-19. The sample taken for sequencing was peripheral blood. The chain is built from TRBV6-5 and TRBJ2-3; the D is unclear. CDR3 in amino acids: CASSSAEPDTQYF. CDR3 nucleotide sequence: TGTGCCAGCAGTTCCGCCGAGCCTGATACGCAGTATTTT.